The clone carrying this T cell receptor (beta chain) was seen ten or more times. What it binds is not known. The sample comes from a study of spatial heterogeneity in lung cancer. Germline values: CDR1 SGHAT, CDR2 FQNNGV. This CDR3 contains 13 residues. V lost 3 bases to trimming and J lost 2 bases, with 4 bases between them. One entry per CDR3 protein, called by TCRdb with MiXCR from the 5' RACE reads. The sample yields over 85,000 distinct CDR3 sequences, just under 20% seen once. Time point specified: blood at routine non-recurrence follow-up after resection. Overall study results and limits: At tumor resection, ubiquitous expanded TCRs were detected in blood more often than later.

The sequenced sample was PBMCs, obtained at follow-up. The chain joins TRBV11-2 to TRBJ2-2; D gene ambiguous. This receptor was obtained from a male donor with early-stage non-small cell lung cancer. The DNA of the CDR3 is TGTGCCAGCAGCTTGGTCAACACCGGGGAGCTGTTTTTT. Protein: CASSLVNTGELFF.